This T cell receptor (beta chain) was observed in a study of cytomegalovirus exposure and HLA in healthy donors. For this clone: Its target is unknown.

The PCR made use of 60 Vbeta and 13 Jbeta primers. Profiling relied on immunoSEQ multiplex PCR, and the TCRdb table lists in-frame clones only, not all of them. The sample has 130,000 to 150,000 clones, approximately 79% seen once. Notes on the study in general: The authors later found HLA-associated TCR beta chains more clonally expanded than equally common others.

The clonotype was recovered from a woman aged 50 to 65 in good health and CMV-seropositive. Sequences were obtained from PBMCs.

CDR3 bases: TGTGCCAGCAGCGTGGGCGGGACAGACAGCACAGATACGCAGTATTTT. Its translation: CASSVGGTDSTDTQYF. The chain joins TRBV9 to TRBJ2-3; perhaps TRBD1 as D (7 bases). The germline CDR1 and CDR2 sequences are SGDLS and YYNGEE. The CDR3 length is 16 residues. Between the trimmed V and J ends, which lost 2 bases and 0 bases, there was a span of 13 bases.